Below are 16 T cell receptor beta chains sequenced from a single sample in a study of blood T cells in healthy people across ages. Next came a second PCR, run for roughly 6 to 11 cycles, which used a sample-barcoded 5' primer along with a J-beta primer mix. TCRdb reprocessed the 5' RACE reads with MiXCR, giving one entry per CDR3 protein. The table lists around 990,000 distinct CDR3 sequences, roughly two fifths of them singletons, with less than 15% in the top ten. Sequenced: blood. The receptors come from a man aged 18 to 35 in good health.

With regard to this clonotype: One end of the junction does not line up with germline, which may come from a read error. V gene TRBV9 combines with J gene TRBJ1-2; 9 nucleotides match TRBD1. The CDR3 runs to 15 residues. Germline CDR1 SGDLS, CDR2 YYNGEE. For the CDR3, the DNA is TGTGCCAGCAACGTATCCCGGGACAGGGCCTATGGCTACACCTTC. This sequence encodes CASNVSRDRAYGYTF.

V and J are TRBV29-1 and TRBJ2-2, with D unresolved. The ends were cut back, 7 bases at V and 4 bases at J, with 10 bases in the middle. CDR1 SQVTM and CDR2 ANQGSEA come from the germline V gene. This CDR3 is built from 12 residues. The CDR3 DNA follows: TGCAGCGCACGAACGACCACCGGGGAGCTGTTTTTT. The encoded protein is CSARTTTGELFF.

This clonotype was found a few times. The chain links TRBV20-1 to TRBJ2-3, with TRBD2 matching over 13 bases. Germline V gene sequence: CDR1 DFQATT, CDR2 SNEGSKA (reference sequence). The CDR3 is 16 amino acids. V was pared by 0 bases and J by 3 bases, with 3 bases of the junction left unmatched. CDR3 coding DNA: TGCAGTGCTAGAGACCCGACTAGCGGGGGGACAGATACGCAGTATTTT. Its protein product is CSARDPTSGGTDTQYF.

Note on this clonotype: The junction and the germline gene differ at one end; a read error may be behind it. The chain combines TRBV7-2 with TRBJ2-3, with a weak D call TRBD1 (5 bases). Per the germline V gene, CDR1 is SGHTA and CDR2 is FQGNSA. This CDR3 is 16 amino acids long. In nucleotides, the CDR3 is TGTGCCAGCAGCCCCCAAAGGACAAGAAGGGCAGATACGCTGTATTTT. Its translation: CASSPQRTRRADTLYF.

The genes are TRBV7-2 and TRBJ1-2, with 8 positions matching TRBD1. This CDR3 comprises 14 residues. The ends lost 6 bases at V and 9 bases at J; junction bases unmatched: 12. Germline CDR1 and CDR2: SGHTA and FQGNSA. CDR3 bases: TGTGCCAGCAGGAATGGGACAGGATTATGTCGCTACACCTTC. Its translation: CASRNGTGLCRYTF.

The sample holds a few counts of this clonotype. V and J are TRBV5-1 and TRBJ2-3, with D hard to call. The CDR3 has 15 residues. Deletions cut 0 bases from V and 3 bases from J, with 11 bases between. CDR1 is SGHRS and CDR2 is YFSETQ in the germline V gene. The CDR3 protein is CASSLVRPATDTQYF. CDR3 nucleotides: TGCGCCAGCAGCTTGGTCCGGCCCGCAACAGATACGCAGTATTTT.

The J gene is TRBJ2-1, the V gene TRBV9, with TRBD2 matching over 8 bases. This CDR3 contains 16 residues. V trimming: 3 bases; J trimming: 4 bases; junction bases outside the gene matches: 9. In germline, CDR1 is SGDLS, CDR2 YYNGEE. CDR3: CASSALAGTLYNEQFF. CDR3 coding DNA: TGTGCCAGCAGCGCCTTAGCGGGGACACTTTACAATGAGCAGTTCTTC. The full variable domain, completed using reference TRBV9 and TRBJ2-1, is DSGVTQTPKHLITATGQRVTLRCSPRSGDLSVYWYQQSLDQGLQFLIQYYNGEERAKGNILERFSAQQFPDLHSELNLSSLELGDSALYFCASSALAGTLYNEQFFGPGTRLTVL.

The chain links TRBV5-1 to TRBJ2-7; TRBD1 aligns across 7 bases. CDR1 is SGHRS and CDR2 is YFSETQ in the germline V gene. The CDR3 is 13 amino acids. The ends lost 3 bases at V and 2 bases at J; junction bases unmatched: 2. Here the CDR3 reads CASSSQGAYEQYF. In nucleotides, the CDR3 is TGCGCCAGCAGCTCTCAGGGGGCCTACGAGCAGTACTTC.

This clonotype has only a few counts. J is TRBJ2-1 and V is TRBV28, with 7 bases aligning to TRBD2. The CDR3 runs to 16 residues. Losses at the gene ends were 1 base for V and 2 bases for J; bases not matched to a gene: 5. CDR1 and CDR2 (germline): MDHEN, SYDVKM. The CDR3 DNA follows: TGTGCCAGCAGTTTATTGGGGGGGTCTCCCTACAATGAGCAGTTCTTC. Amino acid sequence: CASSLLGGSPYNEQFF.

This clonotype was observed a few times. The gene calls are TRBV15 and TRBJ2-7; D remains unclear. Between the trimmed V and J ends, which lost 0 bases and 0 bases, there was a span of 12 bases. The CDR3 contains 16 residues. The germline CDR1 and CDR2 sequences are LNHNV and YYDKDF (reference sequence). The CDR3 reads CATSRDYTRSSYEQYF. The CDR3 nucleotides are TGTGCCACCAGCAGAGATTATACGAGGAGCTCCTACGAGCAGTACTTC.

J is TRBJ1-4 and V is TRBV29-1; 7 bases map to TRBD1. CDR1 SQVTM and CDR2 ANQGSEA come from the germline V gene. The V and J ends lost 3 bases and 5 bases, in that order; junction bases with no gene match: 6. This CDR3 contains 14 residues. The CDR3 DNA follows: TGCAGCGTTGAGTTGCCAGGGGGGAATGAAAAACTGTTTTTT. Its translation: CSVELPGGNEKLFF.

The chain recombines TRBV6-5 with TRBJ2-7; 11 bases align to TRBD2. The CDR3 runs 15 residues. Germline-derived CDR1 and CDR2 are MNHEY and SVGAGI. With V trimmed by 4 bases and J by 2 bases, 4 bases remained unmatched. The CDR3: CASSWGTSGTYEQYF. CDR3 sequence (DNA): TGTGCCAGCAGTTGGGGGACTAGCGGTACCTACGAGCAGTACTTC.

This clonotype has just a few counts. This chain joins TRBV4-2 and TRBJ1-3; 12 bases are shared with TRBD1. Germline V lookup: CDR1 LGHNA, CDR2 YNFKEQ. V shed 2 bases and J 4 bases; nucleotides not matched to a gene: 3. The CDR3 contains 16 residues. As DNA, the CDR3 is TGTGCCAGCAGCCAACCGGGACAGGGGGCCGGAAACACCATATATTTT. Its translation: CASSQPGQGAGNTIYF.

The chain has TRBV20-1 and TRBJ1-5; D unclear. Germline values: CDR1 DFQATT, CDR2 SNEGSKA (reference sequence). This CDR3 has 13 amino acids. V lost 0 bases, J lost 5 bases, and 8 bases lay in between. CDR3 in DNA: TGCAGTGCTAGAGATACAGAGGATCAGCCCCAGCATTTT. Its protein product is CSARDTEDQPQHF.

The sample holds many counts of this clonotype. The rearrangement joins TRBV20-1 to TRBJ2-3, with D unresolved. CDR3 length: 11 residues. Trimming left V 5 bases short and J 4 bases short, with 7 bases between. From germline, CDR1 is DFQATT and CDR2 SNEGSKA (reference sequence). CDR3 in DNA: TGCAGTGCTTCTACTCCAGATACGCAGTATTTT. As protein: CSASTPDTQYF.

V usage is TRBV4-1 and J usage is TRBJ2-3; D may correspond to TRBD1 or TRBD2 (6 bases each). Per the germline V gene, CDR1 is MGHRA and CDR2 is YSYEKL. V gave up 4 bases and J gave up 5 bases, with 19 bases separating them. The CDR3 has 16 residues. In nucleotides, the CDR3 is TGCGCCAGCAGCCCTCATGACTCGGGGGCTGGAGATACGCAGTATTTT. Translated: CASSPHDSGAGDTQYF.